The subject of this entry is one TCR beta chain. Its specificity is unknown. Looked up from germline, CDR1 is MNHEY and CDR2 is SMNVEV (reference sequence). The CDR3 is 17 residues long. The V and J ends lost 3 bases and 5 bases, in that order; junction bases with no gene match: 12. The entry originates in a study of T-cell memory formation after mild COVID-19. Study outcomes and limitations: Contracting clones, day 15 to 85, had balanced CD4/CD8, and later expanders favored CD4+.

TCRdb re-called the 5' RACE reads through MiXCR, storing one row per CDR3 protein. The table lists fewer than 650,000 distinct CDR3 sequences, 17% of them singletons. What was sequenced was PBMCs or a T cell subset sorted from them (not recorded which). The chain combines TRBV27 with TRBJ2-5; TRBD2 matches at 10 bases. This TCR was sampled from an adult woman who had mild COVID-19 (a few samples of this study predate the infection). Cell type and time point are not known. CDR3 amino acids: CASSFHKLAGRPETQYF. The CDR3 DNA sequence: TGTGCCAGCAGTTTCCACAAACTAGCGGGAAGGCCTGAGACCCAGTACTTC.